The T cell receptor beta chain under discussion was sequenced for a study of OX40 agonist ivuxolimab in advanced cancers. Study overall: The mean age was approximately 56 years, ranging from about 20 to 79, with less than 90% of participants male.

The V segment lost 8 bases and the J segment 6 bases; nucleotides outside the gene matches: 1. The CDR3 contains 12 residues. Germline V gives CDR1 MDHEN, CDR2 SYDVKM. Profiled with immunoSEQ multiplex PCR; TCRdb holds only in-frame clones, not every one. The table lists roughly 61,000 clones, approximately 88% of them singletons. Individuals having autoimmune disease history or systemic immunosuppression were not enrolled. The clonotype originates from an adult with an advanced solid tumor such as melanoma, head and neck, liver or kidney cancer. The sequences come from CD4+ or CD8+ T cells sorted from blood, collected in a trial of the OX40 agonist ivuxolimab. The chain joins TRBV28 to TRBJ1-5; TRBD1 agrees at 10 bases. CDR3 region: CASGTGAQPQHF. The DNA for the CDR3 is TGTGCCAGCGGGACAGGGGCTCAGCCCCAGCATTTT.